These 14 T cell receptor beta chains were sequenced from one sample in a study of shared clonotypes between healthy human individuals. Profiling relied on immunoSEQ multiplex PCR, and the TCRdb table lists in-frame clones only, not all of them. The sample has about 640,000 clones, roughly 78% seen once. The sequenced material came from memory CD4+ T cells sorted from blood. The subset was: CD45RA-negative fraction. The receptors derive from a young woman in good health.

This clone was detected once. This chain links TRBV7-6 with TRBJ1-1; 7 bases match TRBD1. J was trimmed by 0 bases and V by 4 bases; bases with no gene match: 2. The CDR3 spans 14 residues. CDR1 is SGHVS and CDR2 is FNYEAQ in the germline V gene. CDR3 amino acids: CASSSDRMNTEAFF. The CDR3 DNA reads TGTGCCAGCAGCTCGGACAGGATGAACACTGAAGCTTTCTTT. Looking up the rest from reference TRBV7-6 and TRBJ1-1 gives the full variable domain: GAGVSQSPRYKVTKRGQDVALRCDPISGHVSLYWYRQALGQGPEFLTYFNYEAQQDKSGLPNDRFSAERPEGSISTLTIQRTEQRDSAMYRCASSSDRMNTEAFFGQGTRLTVV.

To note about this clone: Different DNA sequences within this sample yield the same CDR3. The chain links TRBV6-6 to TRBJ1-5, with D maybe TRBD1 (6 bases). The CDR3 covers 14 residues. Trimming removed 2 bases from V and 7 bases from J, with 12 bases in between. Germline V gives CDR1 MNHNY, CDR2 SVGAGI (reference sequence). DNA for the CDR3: TGTGCCAGCAGTTACGGGGGGCGGGGGCAGCCCCAGCATTTT. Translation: CASSYGGRGQPQHF.

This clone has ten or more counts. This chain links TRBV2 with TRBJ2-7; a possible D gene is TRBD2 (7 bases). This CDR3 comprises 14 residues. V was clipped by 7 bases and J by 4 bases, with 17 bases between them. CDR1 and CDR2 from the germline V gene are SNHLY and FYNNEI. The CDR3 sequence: CASIPRGARYEQYF. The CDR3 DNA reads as TGTGCCAGCATCCCACGGGGGGCGCGGTACGAGCAGTACTTC.

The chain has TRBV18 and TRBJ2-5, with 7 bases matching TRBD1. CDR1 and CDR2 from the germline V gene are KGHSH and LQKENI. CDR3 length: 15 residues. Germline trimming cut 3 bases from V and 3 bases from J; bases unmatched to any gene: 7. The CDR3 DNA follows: TGTGCCAGCTCACCCGCAACAGGGACAGAAGAGACCCAGTACTTC. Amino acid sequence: CASSPATGTEETQYF. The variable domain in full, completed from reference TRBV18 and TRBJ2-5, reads NAGVMQNPRHLVRRRGQEARLRCSPMKGHSHVYWYRQLPEEGLKFMVYLQKENIIDESGMPKERFSAEFPKEGPSILRIQQVVRGDSAAYFCASSPATGTEETQYFGPGTRLLVL.

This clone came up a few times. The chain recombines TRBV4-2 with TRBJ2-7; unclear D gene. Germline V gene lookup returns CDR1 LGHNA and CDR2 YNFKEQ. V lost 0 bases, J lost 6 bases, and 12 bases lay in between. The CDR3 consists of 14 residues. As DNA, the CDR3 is TGTGCCAGCAGCCAAGATCGGGTGGTTCTCGAGCAGTACTTC. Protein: CASSQDRVVLEQYF.

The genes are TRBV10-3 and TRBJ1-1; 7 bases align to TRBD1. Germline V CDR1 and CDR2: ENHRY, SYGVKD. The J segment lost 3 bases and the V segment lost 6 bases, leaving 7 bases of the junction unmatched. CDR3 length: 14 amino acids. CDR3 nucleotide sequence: TGTGCCATCAGGGTAGACAGGGAAGACACTGAAGCTTTCTTT. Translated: CAIRVDREDTEAFF.

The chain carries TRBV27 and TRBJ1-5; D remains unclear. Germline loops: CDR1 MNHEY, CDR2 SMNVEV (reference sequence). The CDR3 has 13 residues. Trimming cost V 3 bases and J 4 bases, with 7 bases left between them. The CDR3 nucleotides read TGTGCCAGCAGTTTGGCAGTTAATCAGCCCCAGCATTTT. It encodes CASSLAVNQPQHF.

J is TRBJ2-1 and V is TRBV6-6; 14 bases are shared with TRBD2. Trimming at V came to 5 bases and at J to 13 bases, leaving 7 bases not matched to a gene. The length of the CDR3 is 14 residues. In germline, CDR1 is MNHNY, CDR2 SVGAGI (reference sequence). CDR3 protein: CASSGTSGSRGQFF. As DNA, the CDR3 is TGTGCCAGCAGTGGGACTAGCGGGAGTAGGGGACAGTTCTTC.

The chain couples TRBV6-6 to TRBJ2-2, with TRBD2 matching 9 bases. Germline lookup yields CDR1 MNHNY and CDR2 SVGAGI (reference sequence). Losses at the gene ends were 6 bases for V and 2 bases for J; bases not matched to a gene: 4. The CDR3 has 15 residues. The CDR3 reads CASRHSGSNTGELFF. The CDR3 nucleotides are TGTGCCAGCAGGCATAGCGGGAGTAACACCGGGGAGCTGTTTTTT.

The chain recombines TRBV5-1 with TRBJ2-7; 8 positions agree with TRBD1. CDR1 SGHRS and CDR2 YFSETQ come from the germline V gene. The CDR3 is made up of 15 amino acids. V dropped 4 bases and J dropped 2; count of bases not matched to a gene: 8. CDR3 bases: TGCGCCAGCAGCATTGACAGGGGCAAAGCCTACGAGCAGTACTTC. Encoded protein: CASSIDRGKAYEQYF.

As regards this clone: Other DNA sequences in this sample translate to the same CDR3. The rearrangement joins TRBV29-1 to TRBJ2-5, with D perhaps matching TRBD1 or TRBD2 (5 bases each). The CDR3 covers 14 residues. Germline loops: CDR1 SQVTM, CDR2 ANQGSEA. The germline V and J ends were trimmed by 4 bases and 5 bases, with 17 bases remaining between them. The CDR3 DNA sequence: TGCAGCGTTGGTCCTGGGACGATTCGGGAGACCCAGTACTTC. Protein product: CSVGPGTIRETQYF.

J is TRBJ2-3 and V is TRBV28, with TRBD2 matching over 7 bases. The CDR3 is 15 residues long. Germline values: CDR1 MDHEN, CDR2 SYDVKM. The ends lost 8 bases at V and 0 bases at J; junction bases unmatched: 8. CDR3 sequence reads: CASGGVGSSTDTQYF. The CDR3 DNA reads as TGTGCCAGCGGGGGGGTAGGATCTAGCACAGATACGCAGTATTTT.

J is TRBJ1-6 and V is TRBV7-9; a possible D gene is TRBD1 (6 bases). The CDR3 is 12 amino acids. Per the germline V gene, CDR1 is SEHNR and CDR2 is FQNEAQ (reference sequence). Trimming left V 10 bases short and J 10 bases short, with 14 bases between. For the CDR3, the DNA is TGTGCCACAACCAGGGGTGACTCACCCCTCCACTTT. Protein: CATTRGDSPLHF.

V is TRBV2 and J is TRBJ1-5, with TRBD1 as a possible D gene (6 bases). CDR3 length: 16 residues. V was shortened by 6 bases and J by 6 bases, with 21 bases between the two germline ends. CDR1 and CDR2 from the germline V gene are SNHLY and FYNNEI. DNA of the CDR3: TGTGCCAGCAGCTATGGTGGGGTGGGGGGCAGTCAGCCCCAGCATTTT. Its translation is CASSYGGVGGSQPQHF.